The T cell receptor beta chain under discussion was sequenced for a study of T cell repertoires in cytomegalovirus infection. Via MiXCR, TCRdb re-called the reads, giving one row per CDR3 protein. The sample lists some 600,000 distinct CDR3 sequences, more than 20% occurring once. In its sample, this clonotype was seen a few times. V was pared by 6 bases and J by 5 bases, with 19 bases between. CDR1 MNHEY and CDR2 SVGEGT come from the germline V gene. The CDR3 sequence is 15 residues long. This chain links TRBV6-2 or TRBV6-3 with TRBJ2-5; the D gene could be TRBD1 or TRBD2 (5 bases each). The receptor's source is a human donor in good health (CMV status not recorded). Some clones in this sample may be carry-over from other donors' samples. Sequenced material: CD8+ T cells from PBMCs. The CDR3 sequence: CASSHGAGEVETQYF. The DNA for the CDR3 is TGTGCCAGCAGCCACGGGGCAGGAGAGGTTGAGACCCAGTACTTC.